This T cell receptor beta chain was sequenced in a study of tumor-infiltrating lymphocytes in primary liver carcinoma (dated by TCRdb to 2016 to 2017). About the full investigation: Hepatocellular carcinoma (four) or combined HCC and intrahepatic cholangiocarcinoma (one) was present in the five patients, who were three men and two women aged 30 to 69 years. The five patients had tumors of stage T1-T3 N0M0, with maximum diameters ranging from roughly 4 to 11 cm. Each sample produced roughly 3.65 to 7.13 million productive TCRbeta reads, and read depth showed no significant difference between tissue types. TCRbeta repertoire sequencing, expression microarrays and whole-exome sequencing were combined in the study across five regions of each liver tumor, with adjacent normal tissue and blood also included. A total of about 35 specimens from 5 patients went through TCRbeta repertoire sequencing, namely 25 tumor regions, 5 adjacent noncancerous liver tissues and 5 peripheral blood samples. The 25 to 30 tumor region samples were profiled with Agilent mRNA microarrays so that TCRbeta repertoire diversity could be related to the local molecular phenotype. High reproducibility was observed for the technical replicate repertoires, with mean shared-clone rates approximately 0.9 and correlation coefficients above 0.95.

From the germline V gene, CDR1 is KGHDR and CDR2 is SFDVKD. V is shortened by 5 bases, J by 3 bases, and the region joining them spans 10 bases. The CDR3 sequence holds 13 residues, the cysteine and phenylalanine included. Only CDR3 DNA is held: 39 bases, read in frame from base 1. What the authors observed across the whole study: Repertoire overlap was higher between tumor regions (mean about 35%) than tumor-adjacent (17%) or tumor-blood (approximately 14%) pairs, consistent with antigen-driven expansion. The top 250 clones accounted for a significantly greater share of the repertoire in tumors than in blood (p = 0.039). Bulk unsorted samples precluded comparing CD4+ and CD8+ T cell repertoires. With just four or five patients in the study, the authors point out that the findings should be validated in a larger study. Only the TCR beta chain was sequenced, so true repertoire diversity is likely underestimated because unpaired alpha chains were not captured. Just about 8-24% of top clones turned up in all five regions of a tumor, which suggests spatial heterogeneity among tumor-infiltrating T cells.

Total RNA and DNA were co-extracted from approximately 20-30 mg of bulk tissue with the AllPrep DNA/RNA mini kit, without cell sorting. Surgical resection was performed in China between November 2015 and early 2016 on about 5 patients with histopathologically diagnosed primary liver carcinoma. At the time of sampling, the patients had chronic HBV infection and had not received any treatment. Five spatially separated regions were sampled per tumor: superior, inferior, left-lateral and right-lateral poles, plus the tumor centre. More than 75% viable tumor cells were found by histology in every tumor sample. Each fresh piece of tumor and adjacent tissue was cut in two, with one half stored in RNAlater at -80 degrees C and the other half sent for histology. This clonotype was detected many times. The target of this receptor is not known. No much larger clone exists at a distance of one base, and base qualities are not known.

A constant-region primer and ProtoScript II reverse transcriptase were used to reverse-transcribe TCRbeta-specific cDNA from around 540 ng total RNA. TCRbeta libraries were built with three nested multiplex PCR rounds, a slightly modified ARM-PCR procedure. Each of the first two PCR rounds ran for approximately 9 cycles using multiplex TRBV1-TRBV30 forward primers together with a Cbeta reverse primer. A final 25-cycle PCR with Deep VentR polymerase added sample barcodes and Illumina adapters. Before sequencing, amplicons between 200 and 500 bp were purified from gel using a QIAquick gel extraction kit. An Illumina HiSeq 2500 was used to sequence the TCRbeta amplicons with 250-bp paired-end reads. Processing in the source paper ran as follows. Quality trimming of reads was performed with Trimmomatic v0.33, and paired reads were merged with FLASH v1.2.11 so that full CDR3 sequences could be recovered. V, D and J germline segments were assigned to the rearranged TCRbeta sequences using MiGEC v1.2.1b. VDJtools v1.0.0 computed clonotype statistics and Shannon-Wiener diversity indices. Except for diversity analysis, only the 250 most abundant clonotypes of each sample were used in subsequent analyses to reduce sampling bias. The raw public data were reprocessed by TCRdb itself: fastp quality trimming at Q25, MiXCR clonotype calling, in-frame beta chains only. Each CDR3 protein gets just one entry, which takes the most common genes and DNA from the rows behind it. It is TCRdb's table, rather than the study itself, that gives the V and J calls and clone size. The sample table lists about 99,000 distinct CDR3 sequences, 55% to 75% of them with a count of one. The ten largest clones represent around 9.1% of the sample.

Rearrangement joined TRBV24-1 to TRBJ2-7; TRBD2 could be the D gene, as 5 bases match. The clonotype was recovered from a woman aged 55-75 years with primary liver carcinoma and hepatitis B virus infection. The sample comprised liver tumor tissue from sampling region 5. The cell subset or site label, as the study defines it: tumor region T5, tumor centre. The nucleotide sequence reads as follows: TGTGCCACCAGTGCTCGGGATAACTACGAGCAGTACTTC. This is translated as CATSARDNYEQYF.